This is a list of T cell receptor beta chains from one sample in a study of post-analysis software for immune sequencing data. TCRdb itself ran the PCR reads through MiXCR, one entry per CDR3 protein. The data show a few hundred thousand distinct CDR3 sequences, with about a third seen just once and around 15% held by the top ten. Sequencing used blood. All receptors derive from a girl aged 10-17 years with multiple sclerosis. CDR3s include the opening cysteine and the closing phenylalanine or tryptophan. Fields, in order: J gene, V gene, CDR3 protein.

>TRBJ2-1|TRBV5-4
CASSLDIQTGNEQFF
>TRBJ1-4|TRBV6-5
CASSSIGEKLFF
>TRBJ2-1|TRBV7-2
CASSLLAGFVNEQFF
>TRBJ1-2|TRBV12-3/TRBV12-4
CASSPRRAYGYTF
>TRBJ2-7|TRBV7-2
CASSLTGWERGYYEQYF
>TRBJ1-2|TRBV20-1
CSAPLRAFYGYTF
>TRBJ2-7|TRBV27
CASSPLKRRGGSYEQYF
>TRBJ2-1|TRBV20-1
CSATTSSYNEQFF
>TRBJ2-5|TRBV2
CARLAGGTETQYF
>TRBJ2-2|TRBV6-2/TRBV6-3
CASSRQGSNTGELFF
>TRBJ1-2|TRBV6-6
CASSPQGAGNYGYTF
>TRBJ2-5|TRBV12-3/TRBV12-4
CASRYGQGGETQYF
>TRBJ1-1|TRBV6-1
CASSGLTGGNTEAFF
>TRBJ2-7|TRBV12-3/TRBV12-4
CASSSGAGASYEQYF
>TRBJ2-7|TRBV12-3/TRBV12-4
CASSLGGSQSHEQYF
>TRBJ2-3|TRBV5-1
CASSLEGSPDTQYF
>TRBJ2-7|TRBV5-1
CASSLGGSGYEQYF
>TRBJ1-1|TRBV11-2
CASSRLKTGRGTEAFF
>TRBJ2-7|TRBV9
CASSVGPAGSYEQYF
>TRBJ2-1|TRBV29-1
CSVRGVFDNEQFF
>TRBJ1-2|TRBV7-2
CASSSGRGYGYTF
>TRBJ2-1|TRBV9
CASSTGGSWDNEQFF
>TRBJ1-2|TRBV11-2
CASSLDRGWGYTF
>TRBJ2-5|TRBV29-1
CSVEGTSGGGSETQYF
>TRBJ1-4|TRBV12-3/TRBV12-4
CASSLIRARTGDYEKLFF
>TRBJ2-7|TRBV5-1
CASSFSETGVAYEQYF
>TRBJ2-1|TRBV15
CATRRPESYNEQFF
>TRBJ2-2|TRBV5-5
CASSLGLLWRGDLNTGELFF
>TRBJ2-1|TRBV7-7
CASSLLEGAEQFF
>TRBJ2-1|TRBV18
CASSPSGESSYNEQFF
>TRBJ2-5|TRBV20-1
CSARDPSGRQETQYF
>TRBJ1-2|TRBV7-9
CASSLGAAGDGYTF
>TRBJ1-6|TRBV25-1
CASSDDRAGGYNSPLHF
>TRBJ1-2|TRBV10-3
CAISQGEYGYTF
>TRBJ1-1|TRBV7-2
CASSLVRSGTEAFF
>NA|TRBV29-1
CSVNRGQYEQYF
>TRBJ2-1|TRBV7-8
CASRPGSPVEQFF